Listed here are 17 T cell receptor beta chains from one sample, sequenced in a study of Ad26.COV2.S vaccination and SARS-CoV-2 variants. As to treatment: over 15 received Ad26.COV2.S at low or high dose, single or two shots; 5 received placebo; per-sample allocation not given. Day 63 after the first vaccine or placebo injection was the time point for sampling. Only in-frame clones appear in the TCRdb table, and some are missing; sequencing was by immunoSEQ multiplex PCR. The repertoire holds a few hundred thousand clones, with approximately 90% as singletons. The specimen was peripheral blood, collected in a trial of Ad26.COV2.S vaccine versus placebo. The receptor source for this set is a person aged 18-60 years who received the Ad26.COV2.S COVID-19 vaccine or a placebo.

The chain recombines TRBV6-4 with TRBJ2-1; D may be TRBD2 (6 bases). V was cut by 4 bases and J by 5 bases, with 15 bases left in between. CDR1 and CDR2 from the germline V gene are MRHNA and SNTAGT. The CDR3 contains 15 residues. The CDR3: CASSVGGGSNNEQFF. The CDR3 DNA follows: TGTGCCAGCAGTGTCGGGGGAGGCTCAAACAATGAGCAGTTCTTC.

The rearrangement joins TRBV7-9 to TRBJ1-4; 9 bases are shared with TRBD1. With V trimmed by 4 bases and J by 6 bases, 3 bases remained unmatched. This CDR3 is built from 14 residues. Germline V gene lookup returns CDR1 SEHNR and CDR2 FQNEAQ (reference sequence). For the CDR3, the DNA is TGTGCCAGCAGCTCACAGGGGGCTGATGAAAAACTGTTTTTT. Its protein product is CASSSQGADEKLFF.

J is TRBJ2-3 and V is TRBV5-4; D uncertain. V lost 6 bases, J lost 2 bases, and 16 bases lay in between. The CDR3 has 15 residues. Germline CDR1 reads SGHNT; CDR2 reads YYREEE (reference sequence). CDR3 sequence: CASKLWGIHTDTQYF. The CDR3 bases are TGTGCCAGCAAGCTTTGGGGTATCCACACAGATACGCAGTATTTT.

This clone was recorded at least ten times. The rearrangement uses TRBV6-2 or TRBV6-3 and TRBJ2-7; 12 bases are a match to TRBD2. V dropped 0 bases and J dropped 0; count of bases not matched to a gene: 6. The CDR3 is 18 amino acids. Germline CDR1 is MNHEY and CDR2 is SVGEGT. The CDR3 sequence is CASSYSSSGRVNSYEQYF. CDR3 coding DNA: TGTGCCAGCAGTTACTCGTCTAGCGGGAGGGTCAACTCCTACGAGCAGTACTTC.

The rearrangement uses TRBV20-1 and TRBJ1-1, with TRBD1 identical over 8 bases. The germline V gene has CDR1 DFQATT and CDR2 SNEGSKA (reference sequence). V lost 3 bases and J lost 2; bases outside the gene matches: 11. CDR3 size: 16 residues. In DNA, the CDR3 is TGCAGTGCTAGTACACCGGGACAGGCTACAAACACTGAAGCTTTCTTT. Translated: CSASTPGQATNTEAFF.

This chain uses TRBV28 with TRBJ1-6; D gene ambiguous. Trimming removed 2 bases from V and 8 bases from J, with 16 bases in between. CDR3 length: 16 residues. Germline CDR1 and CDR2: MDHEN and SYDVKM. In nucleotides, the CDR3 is TGTGCCAGCAGTTTAGTTTTGGTCAGTGGGGATTCACCCCTCCACTTT. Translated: CASSLVLVSGDSPLHF.

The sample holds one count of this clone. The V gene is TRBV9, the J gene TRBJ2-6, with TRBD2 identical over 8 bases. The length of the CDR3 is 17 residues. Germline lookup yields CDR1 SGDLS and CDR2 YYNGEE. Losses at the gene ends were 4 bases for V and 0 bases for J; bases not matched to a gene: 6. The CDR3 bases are TGTGCCAGCAGCCGGGAGGGGCCCTTCTCTGGGGCCAACGTCCTGACTTTC. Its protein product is CASSREGPFSGANVLTF.

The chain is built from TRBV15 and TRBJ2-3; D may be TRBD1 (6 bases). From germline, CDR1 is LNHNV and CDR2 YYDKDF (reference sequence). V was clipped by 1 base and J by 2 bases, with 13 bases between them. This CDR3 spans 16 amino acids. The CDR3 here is CATSRVGHSVTDTQYF. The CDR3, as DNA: TGTGCCACCAGCAGAGTGGGACACTCTGTCACAGATACGCAGTATTTT.

CDR3 sequence reads: CASSRLTGQNSPLHF. In DNA form, the CDR3 reads TGTGCCAGCAGTCGCCTGACAGGGCAGAATTCACCCCTCCACTTT. The chain joins TRBV2 to TRBJ1-6; 7 bases map to TRBD1. V was clipped by 5 bases and J by 7 bases; unmatched bases: 8. Germline CDR1 and CDR2: SNHLY and FYNNEI. The length of the CDR3 is 15 residues.

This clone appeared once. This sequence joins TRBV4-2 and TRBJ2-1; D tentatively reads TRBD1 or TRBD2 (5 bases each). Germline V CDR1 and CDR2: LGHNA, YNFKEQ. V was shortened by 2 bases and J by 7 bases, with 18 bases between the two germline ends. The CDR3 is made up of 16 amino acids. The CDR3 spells CASSQTFSGAGNEQFF. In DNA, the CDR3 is TGTGCCAGCAGCCAAACCTTCTCCGGGGCTGGGAATGAGCAGTTCTTC.

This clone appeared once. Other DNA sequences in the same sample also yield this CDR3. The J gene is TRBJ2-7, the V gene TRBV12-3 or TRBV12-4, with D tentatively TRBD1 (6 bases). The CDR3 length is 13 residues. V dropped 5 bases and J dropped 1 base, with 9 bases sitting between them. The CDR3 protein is CASSLQGSYEQYF. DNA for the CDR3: TGTGCCAGCAGTCTACAGGGTTCCTACGAGCAGTACTTC.

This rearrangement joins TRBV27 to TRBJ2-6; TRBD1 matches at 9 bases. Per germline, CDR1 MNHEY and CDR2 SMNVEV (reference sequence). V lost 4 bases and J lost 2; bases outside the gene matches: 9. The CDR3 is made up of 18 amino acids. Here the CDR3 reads CASSSSTGTGPGANVLTF. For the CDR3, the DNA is TGTGCCAGCAGTTCCTCAACCGGGACAGGGCCTGGGGCCAACGTCCTGACTTTC.

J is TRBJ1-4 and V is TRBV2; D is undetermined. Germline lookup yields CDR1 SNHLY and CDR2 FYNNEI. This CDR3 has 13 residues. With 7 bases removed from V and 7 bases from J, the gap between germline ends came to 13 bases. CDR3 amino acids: CASIGGSIEKLFF. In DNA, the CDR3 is TGTGCCAGCATCGGAGGGTCTATTGAAAAACTGTTTTTT.

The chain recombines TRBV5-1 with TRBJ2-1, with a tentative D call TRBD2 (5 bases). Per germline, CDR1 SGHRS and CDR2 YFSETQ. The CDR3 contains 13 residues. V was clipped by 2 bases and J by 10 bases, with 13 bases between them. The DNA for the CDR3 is TGCGCCAGCAGCTTAAGGGAGAAGGGAGAGCAGTTCTTC. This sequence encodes CASSLREKGEQFF. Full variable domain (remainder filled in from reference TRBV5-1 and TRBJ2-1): KAGVTQTPRYLIKTRGQQVTLSCSPISGHRSVSWYQQTPGQGLQFLFEYFSETQRNKGNFPGRFSGRQFSNSRSEMNVSTLELGDSALYLCASSLREKGEQFFGPGTRLTVL.

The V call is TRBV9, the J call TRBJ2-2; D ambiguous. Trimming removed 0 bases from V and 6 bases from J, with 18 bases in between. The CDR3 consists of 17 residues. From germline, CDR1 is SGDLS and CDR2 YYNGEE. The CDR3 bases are TGTGCCAGCAGCGTAGAAGGTGCCCTTCGGATTTCCGGGGAGCTGTTTTTT. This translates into CASSVEGALRISGELFF. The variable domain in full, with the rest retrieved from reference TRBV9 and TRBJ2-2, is DSGVTQTPKHLITATGQRVTLRCSPRSGDLSVYWYQQSLDQGLQFLIQYYNGEERAKGNILERFSAQQFPDLHSELNLSSLELGDSALYFCASSVEGALRISGELFFGEGSRLTVL.

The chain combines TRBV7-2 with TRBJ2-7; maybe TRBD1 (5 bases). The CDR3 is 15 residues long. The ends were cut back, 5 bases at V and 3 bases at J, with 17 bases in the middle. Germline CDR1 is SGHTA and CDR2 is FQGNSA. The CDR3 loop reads CASSRRGTGIYEQYF. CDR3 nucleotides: TGTGCCAGCAGCCGGCGCGGAACAGGAATCTACGAGCAGTACTTC.

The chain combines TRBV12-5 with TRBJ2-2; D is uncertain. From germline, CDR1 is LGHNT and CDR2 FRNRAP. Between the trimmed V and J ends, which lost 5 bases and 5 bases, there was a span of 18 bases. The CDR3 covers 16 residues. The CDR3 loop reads CASGTTGSRLTGELFF. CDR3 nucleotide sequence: TGTGCTAGTGGTACCACCGGGTCTCGACTGACCGGGGAGCTGTTTTTT.